This is a list of T cell receptor beta chains from one sample in a study of cytomegalovirus exposure and HLA in healthy donors. Some clones are missing from TCRdb's copy, which holds only in-frame ones; the method was immunoSEQ multiplex PCR. Counted here are just over 70,000 clones, about 67% occurring once; the ten biggest clones make up about 10%. The sequenced sample was PBMCs. The source of these receptors is a human donor in good health. CDR3s include the opening cysteine and the closing phenylalanine or tryptophan. Each record gives: D gene, V gene, J gene, clone size, CDR3 length, CDR3 DNA, CDR3 protein. D genes are given only for firm matches. Not all rows give a size; the values are once, few, many and, for expanded clones, a class.

TRBD1	TRBV5-4	TRBJ2-1	-	15	TGTGCCAGCAGCGTAGGACAGGGTCTCTACAATGAGCAGTTCTTC	CASSVGQGLYNEQFF
-	TRBV5-6	TRBJ2-1	once	16	TGTGCCAGCAGCTTGAGCGGACTACTCTCCTACAATGAGCAGTTCTTC	CASSLSGLLSYNEQFF
TRBD1	TRBV27	TRBJ2-2	-	15	TGTGCCAGCAGATATGGGACAGGGGGTACCGGGGAGCTGTTTTTT	CASRYGTGGTGELFF
-	TRBV4-1	TRBJ1-4	-	14	TGCGCCAGCAGCCAAGTCTTAGTCGGGGAAAAACTGTTTTTT	CASSQVLVGEKLFF
TRBD1	TRBV6-1	TRBJ2-7	-	15	TGTGCCAGCAGATCCGACAGGGGTACTCCCTACGAGCAGTACTTC	CASRSDRGTPYEQYF
-	TRBV7-6	TRBJ1-3	-	15	TGTGCCAGCAGCATACAGCCGCTCTCTGGAAACACCATATATTTT	CASSIQPLSGNTIYF
TRBD1	TRBV27	TRBJ1-2	-	14	TGTGCCAGCAGCCAGGGACAGGGGGCGCGGGGCTACACCTTC	CASSQGQGARGYTF
TRBD1	TRBV29-1	TRBJ1-2	few	12	TGCAGCGTTGCGGACAGGGTTTATGGCTACACCTTC	CSVADRVYGYTF
-	TRBV4-1	TRBJ1-5	-	17	TGCGCCAGCAGCCAGGTCCTGCGGGTAGATAGCAATCAGCCCCAGCATTTT	CASSQVLRVDSNQPQHF
TRBD1	TRBV11-2	TRBJ1-2	-	17	TGTGCCAGCAGCTTAGCCCCCTTAACAGGGGCCGGCTATGGCTACACCTTC	CASSLAPLTGAGYGYTF